This T cell receptor beta chain was recorded in a study of blood T cell repertoires in COVID-19 (dated by TCRdb to the early 2020s). Background for the entire study: Collaborator samples came from the United States, Italy and Spain and covered acute and convalescent phases of COVID-19. The material from the prospective study consisted of cDNA or gDNA derived from T cells, B-cell-depleted T cells, or PBMCs. The dataset comprised deeply sampled blood TCRbeta repertoires from subjects exposed to, actively infected with, or recovered from COVID-19. A freely available public database, intended as a resource for researchers studying the immune response to SARS-CoV-2, is where the repertoires were released. The samples were drawn from two sources: the first 160 participants of the ongoing ImmuneRACE study, and 950 to 1,500 subjects contributed by 6 global collaborators. The sample metadata nearly always contained a de-identified subject ID, COVID-19 status, age in years and sex. Where available, HLA class I and class II types were obtained from metadata supplied by the sample provider rather than from assay-based typing.

As to this clone: The specificity of this receptor is unknown. The input lacks base qualities; no much larger clone sits a single base away.

TCRbeta CDR3 regions were amplified from genomic DNA by means of the immunoSEQ Assay, a bias-controlled multiplex PCR. As for how the authors treated the data: The number of nucleated cells in each sample was estimated by amplification of reference gene primers within the assay. Sequence reads were collapsed and filtered to measure the absolute abundance of every unique TCRbeta CDR3 rearrangement. Productive Simpson clonality was computed per sample as the square root of Simpson's diversity index over productive rearrangements. TCRdb retrieved this table from immuneACCESS and kept in-frame rearrangements only. Not all clones are present; in checked studies, unresolved V genes account for under half, and no reason is known for the remainder. V and J calls and clone size are those listed in that table; D and trimming were worked out from the DNA. The sample profile shows 200,000 to 250,000 clones; approximately 82% of them were found once. 15% of the sample lies in the top ten.

What the study reported, not specific to this receptor: The amount of clinical and demographic metadata varied by source and participant and was provided uncurated.

V was cut back by 4 bases and J by 6 bases, leaving a gap of 9 bases between them. The germline V gene (reference sequence) provides CDR1 SEHNR and CDR2 FQNEAQ. The cysteine opens and the phenylalanine closes a CDR3 of 12 amino acids. CDR3 DNA only is kept here, 36 bases in frame from base 1. In the prospective study, participants were roughly 18 to 100 years old, resided in 20 to 30 geographic areas of the United States, and were enrolled through a virtual design. Cohort assignment in the prospective study relied on participant-reported clinical history from a screening survey and a study questionnaire. ImmuneRACE Cohort 3 recovered participants were defined by two consecutive negative NP/OP PCR tests, healthcare professional clearance, or symptom resolution. Each participant in the prospective study had whole blood, serum and a nasopharyngeal or oropharyngeal swab collected by mobile phlebotomists. Prospective study participants could optionally give additional blood draws and questionnaires over an approximately 2-month period. Prospective study blood samples were shipped either frozen or at room temperature before DNA extraction.

The sample taken for sequencing was PBMCs or T cells enriched from blood (not recorded which). The clonotype was recovered from a middle-aged man who had recovered from COVID-19. The chain couples TRBV7-9 to TRBJ1-1; too little of a D gene remains to name it. Here is the DNA: TGTGCCAGCAGCTCCTGGGAGGCTGAAGCTTTCTTT. It codes for CASSSWEAEAFF.